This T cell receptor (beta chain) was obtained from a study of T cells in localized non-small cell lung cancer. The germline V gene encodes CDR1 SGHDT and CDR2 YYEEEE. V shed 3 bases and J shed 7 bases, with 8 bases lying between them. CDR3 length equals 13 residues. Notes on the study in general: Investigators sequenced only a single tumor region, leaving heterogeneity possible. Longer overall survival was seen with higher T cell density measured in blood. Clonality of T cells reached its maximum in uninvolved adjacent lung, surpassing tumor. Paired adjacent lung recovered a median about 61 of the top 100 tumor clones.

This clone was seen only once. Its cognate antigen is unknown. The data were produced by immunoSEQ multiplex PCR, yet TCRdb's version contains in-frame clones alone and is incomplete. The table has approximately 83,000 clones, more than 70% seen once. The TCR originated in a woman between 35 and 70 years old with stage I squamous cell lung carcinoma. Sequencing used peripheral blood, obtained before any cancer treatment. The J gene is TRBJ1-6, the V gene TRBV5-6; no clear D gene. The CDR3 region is CASSSSGNSPLHF. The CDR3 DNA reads TGTGCCAGCAGCTCCTCCGGGAATTCACCCCTCCACTTT.